A single sample is the source of the 10 T cell receptor beta chains below, sequenced in a study of blood T cell repertoires in COVID-19. Profiled with immunoSEQ multiplex PCR; TCRdb holds only in-frame clones, not every one. This table has over 250,000 clones, about 88% appearing once. The sample consisted of PBMCs or T cells enriched from blood (not recorded which). These receptors were taken from a woman in her forties or fifties who had recovered from COVID-19.

The CDR3 nucleotides read TGCGCCAGCAGTGAGTCTAGCGGGAGCCCAGATACGCAGTATTTT. Its translation: CASSESSGSPDTQYF. This chain uses TRBV10-1 with TRBJ2-3; 9 bases are a match to TRBD2. The germline V gene encodes CDR1 WNHNN and CDR2 SYGVQD (reference sequence). With V trimmed by 0 bases and J by 4 bases, 2 bases remained unmatched. There are 15 residues in the CDR3.

The chain carries TRBV9 and TRBJ1-2; 8 nucleotides line up with TRBD1. CDR3 length: 15 amino acids. The J segment lost 0 bases and the V segment lost 0 bases, leaving 1 base of the junction unmatched. Germline V gene data show CDR1 as SGDLS and CDR2 as YYNGEE. The chain's CDR3 is CASSVGGQANYGYTF. CDR3 DNA sequence: TGTGCCAGCAGCGTAGGGGGACAGGCTAACTATGGCTACACCTTC.

The rearrangement links TRBV4-3 to TRBJ1-4; 8 positions match TRBD1. The CDR3 is 18 residues long. The ends lost 1 base at V and 8 bases at J; junction bases unmatched: 15. Germline CDR1 and CDR2: LGHNA and YSLEER. In DNA form, the CDR3 reads TGCGCCAGCAGCCAAGTCAGCCACTGGGGGACAGGAGAAGAAAAACTGTTTTTT. This sequence encodes CASSQVSHWGTGEEKLFF.

This clone appeared once. This sequence joins TRBV28 and TRBJ1-1, with D possibly matching TRBD1 (5 bases). This CDR3 comprises 17 residues. V dropped 7 bases and J dropped 1 base, with 22 bases sitting between them. Germline-derived CDR1 and CDR2 are MDHEN and SYDVKM. Here the CDR3 reads CASTIGAFLMGNTEAFF. The CDR3 DNA is TGTGCCAGCACTATTGGGGCCTTTCTTATGGGGAACACTGAAGCTTTCTTT. Filled out from reference TRBV28 and TRBJ1-1, the complete variable domain reads DVKVTQSSRYLVKRTGEKVFLECVQDMDHENMFWYRQDPGLGLRLIYFSYDVKMKEKGDIPEGYSVSREKKERFSLILESASTNQTSMYLCASTIGAFLMGNTEAFFGQGTRLTVV.

This sequence joins TRBV28 and TRBJ1-6; D is undetermined. The length of the CDR3 is 13 residues. Looked up from germline, CDR1 is MDHEN and CDR2 is SYDVKM. Trimming pared 6 bases from V and 0 bases from J, leaving 3 bases between. This CDR3 reads CASRYSYNSPLHF. The CDR3 nucleotides read TGTGCCAGCAGATACTCCTATAATTCACCCCTCCACTTT.

The J gene is TRBJ2-3, the V gene TRBV27; maybe TRBD2 (6 bases). The germline V gene encodes CDR1 MNHEY and CDR2 SMNVEV (reference sequence). The V end lost 0 bases, the J end lost 6 bases, and 13 bases lay between the germline ends. The CDR3 length is 15 residues. The CDR3 protein is CASSLSRRELDTQYF. The CDR3, as DNA: TGTGCCAGCAGTTTATCGAGGCGGGAACTGGATACGCAGTATTTT.

This chain links TRBV28 with TRBJ2-1; TRBD1 matches 9 bases. CDR1 and CDR2 from the germline V gene are MDHEN and SYDVKM. Trimming removed 7 bases from V and 7 bases from J; junction bases left unmatched: 11. The CDR3 covers 15 residues. The CDR3 region has the DNA TGTGCCAGCACCACCGGGACAGGGTCATATAATGAGCAGTTCTTC. This codes for CASTTGTGSYNEQFF.

The J gene is TRBJ1-2, the V gene TRBV6-5, with D tentatively TRBD1 (5 bases). The length of the CDR3 is 14 residues. Trimming left V 7 bases short and J 5 bases short, with 17 bases between. Germline loops: CDR1 MNHEY, CDR2 SVGAGI. The CDR3 sequence is CASTMGQGYYGYTF. In DNA form, the CDR3 reads TGTGCCAGCACCATGGGGCAGGGATATTATGGCTACACCTTC.

The J gene is TRBJ1-5, the V gene TRBV23-1; 12 bases are shared with TRBD1. TRBV23-1 carries the ORF label, with uncertain function. V lost 0 bases to trimming and J lost 1 base; unmatched junction nucleotides: 10. This CDR3 contains 20 residues. The CDR3 protein is CASSQSGPGQGARSNQPQHF. The DNA of the CDR3 is TGCGCCAGCAGTCAATCGGGCCCGGGACAGGGGGCTAGGAGCAATCAGCCCCAGCATTTT.

The chain has TRBV15 and TRBJ2-1; D not resolved. V lost 3 bases and J lost 1, with 4 bases in between. This CDR3 comprises 13 residues. Per the germline V gene, CDR1 is LNHNV and CDR2 is YYDKDF (reference sequence). CDR3 sequence: CATSSLSYNEQFF. The DNA for the CDR3 is TGTGCCACCAGCAGTTTATCCTACAATGAGCAGTTCTTC.